This is a list of T cell receptor beta chains from one sample in a study of lymphopenia after photon versus proton radiotherapy. Clones were read by immunoSEQ multiplex PCR, and TCRdb kept only the in-frame ones, dropping some. The repertoire holds more than 20,000 clones, with less than 85% as singletons. The sample in question was peripheral blood, obtained from a patient treated with photon-based radiotherapy. The receptor source for this set is a man in his 60s with pancreatic cancer. Both conserved end residues are part of each CDR3. D genes are given only for firm matches. Clone size appears in some rows only: once, few, many, or a class for an expanded clone.

V gene,J gene,clone size,D gene,CDR3 DNA,CDR3 protein
TRBV7-2,TRBJ2-3,NA,NA,TGTGCCAGCAGCTCCAGACTGGCAGGAAGCACAGATACGCAGTATTTT,CASSSRLAGSTDTQYF
TRBV4-2,TRBJ2-5,few,TRBD2,TGTGCCAGCAGCCCGGGACTAGCGGGCCTTGGGACCCAGTACTTC,CASSPGLAGLGTQYF
TRBV4-3,TRBJ1-5,NA,TRBD1,TGCGCCAGCAGCCAAGACGGACAGGGAAGCAATCAGCCCCAGCATTTT,CASSQDGQGSNQPQHF
TRBV19,TRBJ2-7,NA,TRBD1,TGTGCCAGTAGTCTCCGGGACAGGGGAACCTACGAGCAGTACTTC,CASSLRDRGTYEQYF
TRBV6-1,TRBJ1-2,NA,NA,TGTGCCAGCAGTGAAGCGCCTTTTGGAGGCTACACCTTC,CASSEAPFGGYTF
TRBV5-4,TRBJ1-2,few,NA,TGTGCCAGCAGCTATTTGGAGGGCTACACCTTC,CASSYLEGYTF
TRBV6-1,TRBJ2-2,NA,NA,TGTGCCAGCAGTTCAATGTCCCAACGGACCGGGGAGCTGTTTTTT,CASSSMSQRTGELFF
TRBV5-8,TRBJ1-1,NA,NA,TGTGCCAGCAGTCTTGGGTATGGAGCTTTCTTT,CASSLGYGAFF
TRBV5-4,TRBJ2-1,NA,TRBD2,TGTGCCAGCAGCTATAGCGGGGGGGAGGATGAGCAGTTCTTC,CASSYSGGEDEQFF
TRBV6-6,TRBJ1-4,NA,NA,TGTGCCAGCAGTCGTCGGATTCTAACTAATGAAAAACTGTTTTTT,CASSRRILTNEKLFF
TRBV21-1,TRBJ1-2,NA,NA,TGTGCCAGCAGCAGAGACAGTGTCTATGGCTACACCTTC,CASSRDSVYGYTF
TRBV7-9,TRBJ2-2,NA,NA,TGTGCCAGCAGCCCCCAGGGCACCGGGGAGCTGTTTTTT,CASSPQGTGELFF
TRBV7-9,TRBJ2-2,NA,TRBD1,TGTGCCAGCAGCTTGCCGGGGACAGAGAACACCGGGGAGCTGTTTTTT,CASSLPGTENTGELFF
TRBV19,TRBJ1-5,NA,NA,TGTGCCAGTAGTATACGGGACACCCCACGCAGTGTTCAGCCCCAGCATTTT,CASSIRDTPRSVQPQHF
TRBV6-5,TRBJ1-2,NA,NA,TGTGCCAGCAGTTACTCCACTAGGGCCGGCTACACCTTC,CASSYSTRAGYTF
TRBV13,TRBJ2-2,NA,NA,TGTGCCAGCAGCCCTCCGGGCGGGGTCAGGGACACCGGGGAGCTGTTTTTT,CASSPPGGVRDTGELFF
TRBV10-2,TRBJ2-7,NA,NA,TGCGCCAGCAATACGGGGGGCGCGTACGAGCAGTACTTC,CASNTGGAYEQYF
TRBV30,TRBJ2-1,NA,NA,TGTGCCTGGAGTGTACTTTGGGCGGACTACCACAATGAGCAGTTCTTC,CAWSVLWADYHNEQFF
TRBV7-3,TRBJ2-7,NA,TRBD2,TGTGCCAGCAGCCCCGGACTAGCGGGGGTGTACGAGCAGTACTTC,CASSPGLAGVYEQYF
TRBV10-2,TRBJ1-6,NA,NA,TGCGCCAGCAGCGCCCGTCTCTCCGGCGGTTCACCCCTCCACTTT,CASSARLSGGSPLHF
TRBV30,TRBJ1-5,NA,NA,TGTGCCTGGACCCCGGTTGGAGGTCAGCCCCAGCATTTT,CAWTPVGGQPQHF
TRBV19,TRBJ1-2,NA,NA,TGTGCCAGTAGTATCAAAATCGGCTATGGCTACACCTTC,CASSIKIGYGYTF
TRBV7-3,TRBJ1-2,NA,NA,TGTGCCAGCAGCTTAGACAGCTATGGCTACACCTTC,CASSLDSYGYTF
TRBV30,TRBJ2-7,NA,NA,TGTGCCTGGAGCACCCTTTACGAGCAGTACTTC,CAWSTLYEQYF
TRBV16,TRBJ1-1,few,TRBD1,TGTGCCAGCAGTACAGGGGACACTGAAGCTTTCTTT,CASSTGDTEAFF